These T cell receptor beta chains were read from a single sample in a study of T cells in Graves' hyperthyroidism and ophthalmopathy. TCRdb re-derived calls from the multiplex PCR reads in MiXCR, one entry per CDR3 protein. The table lists roughly 570,000 distinct CDR3 sequences, approximately 14% of them singletons. Input material: blood. The origin of the receptors is a woman between 25 and 40 years old with Graves' hyperthyroidism. CDR3s include the opening cysteine and the closing phenylalanine or tryptophan. Fields, in order: clone size, D gene, CDR3 length, V gene, J gene, CDR3 DNA, CDR3 protein. D genes are given only for firm matches. Rows may omit the clone size; those that give it use once, few, many or a size class.

abundance: many; d_gene: TRBD2; len: 18; v_gene: TRBV12-3/TRBV12-4; j_gene: TRBJ2-4; CDR3nt: TGTGCCAGCAGTTTAGCGCATGGGACTAGCGGGAGGACAGACATTCAGTACTTC; CDR3aa: CASSLAHGTSGRTDIQYF
abundance: many; d_gene: -; len: 15; v_gene: TRBV5-1; j_gene: TRBJ2-4; CDR3nt: TGCGCCAGCAGCCCGACAGGTTCGAGGGGCGCGGGACAGTACTTC; CDR3aa: CASSPTGSRGAGQYF
abundance: many; d_gene: TRBD2; len: 17; v_gene: TRBV12-3/TRBV12-4; j_gene: TRBJ2-1; CDR3nt: TGTGCCAGCAGTTTAGGCTTCTTCAGCGGGAGCGTGGATGAGCAGTTCTTC; CDR3aa: CASSLGFFSGSVDEQFF
abundance: many; d_gene: -; len: 15; v_gene: TRBV13; j_gene: TRBJ2-7; CDR3nt: TGTGCCAGCAGCGGACGCTACGACAACTCCTACGAGCAGTACTTC; CDR3aa: CASSGRYDNSYEQYF
abundance: many; d_gene: TRBD2; len: 17; v_gene: TRBV28; j_gene: TRBJ2-2; CDR3nt: TGTGCCAGCAGTTTAGCTAGCGGGAGACCGAACACCGGGGAGCTGTTTTTT; CDR3aa: CASSLASGRPNTGELFF
abundance: many; d_gene: -; len: 16; v_gene: TRBV7-2; j_gene: TRBJ2-3; CDR3nt: TGTGCCAGCAGCTTATATACGGGAACTAGCACAGATACGCAGTATTTT; CDR3aa: CASSLYTGTSTDTQYF
abundance: -; d_gene: -; len: 16; v_gene: TRBV9; j_gene: TRBJ1-2; CDR3nt: TGTGCCAGCAGCGTAGCTAGCACCACCGGGGGTGCTGGCTACACCTTC; CDR3aa: CASSVASTTGGAGYTF
abundance: many; d_gene: -; len: 16; v_gene: TRBV3-1; j_gene: TRBJ2-3; CDR3nt: TGTGCCAGCAGCCAAGGAGTGGGAGCCGGCACAGATACGCAGTATTTT; CDR3aa: CASSQGVGAGTDTQYF
abundance: many; d_gene: -; len: 16; v_gene: TRBV10-3; j_gene: TRBJ1-5; CDR3nt: TGTGCCATCAGTGAGTCGCGTCAGGGTGGCAATCAGCCCCAGCATTTT; CDR3aa: CAISESRQGGNQPQHF
abundance: many; d_gene: -; len: 12; v_gene: TRBV2; j_gene: TRBJ2-7; CDR3nt: TGTGCCAGCAAAGCCGGGATTTACGAGCAGTACTTC; CDR3aa: CASKAGIYEQYF
abundance: few; d_gene: TRBD1; len: 15; v_gene: TRBV2; j_gene: TRBJ1-1; CDR3nt: TGTGCCAGCAGTCAACCAGGGACAGTGAACACTGAAGCTTTCTTT; CDR3aa: CASSQPGTVNTEAFF
abundance: many; d_gene: TRBD2; len: 14; v_gene: TRBV20-1; j_gene: TRBJ2-7; CDR3nt: TGCAGTGCTAGCTTGACTAGCGGGAGTAACGAGCAGTACTTC; CDR3aa: CSASLTSGSNEQYF
abundance: many; d_gene: -; len: 15; v_gene: TRBV6-1; j_gene: TRBJ1-1; CDR3nt: TGTGCCAGCAGCCGCGACGGGGCTGATGCCCTCGAAGCTTTCTTT; CDR3aa: CASSRDGADALEAFF
abundance: -; d_gene: -; len: 19; v_gene: TRBV11-2; j_gene: TRBJ2-7; CDR3nt: -; CDR3aa: CASSFYICSARVYSYEQYF
abundance: many; d_gene: -; len: 16; v_gene: TRBV3-1; j_gene: TRBJ1-2; CDR3nt: TGTGCCAGCAGCCCCGGCCCCAGGGCGGGTAACTATGGCTACACCTTC; CDR3aa: CASSPGPRAGNYGYTF
abundance: -; d_gene: -; len: 13; v_gene: TRBV27; j_gene: TRBJ2-1; CDR3nt: TGTGCCAGCAGTTTAAGAATGGACAATGAGCAGTTCTTC; CDR3aa: CASSLRMDNEQFF
abundance: -; d_gene: -; len: 14; v_gene: TRBV15; j_gene: TRBJ2-1; CDR3nt: TGTGCCACCAGCGCGGGGACGGCCTACAATGAGCAGTTCTTC; CDR3aa: CATSAGTAYNEQFF
abundance: few; d_gene: -; len: 16; v_gene: TRBV4-1; j_gene: TRBJ2-1; CDR3nt: TGCGCCAGCAGCCAACCGGGGGCTAAAGCCTACAATGAGCAGTTCTTC; CDR3aa: CASSQPGAKAYNEQFF
abundance: -; d_gene: -; len: 14; v_gene: TRBV19; j_gene: TRBJ2-4; CDR3nt: TGTGCCAGTAGTACCGAGAGAGCCAAAAACATTCAGTACTTC; CDR3aa: CASSTERAKNIQYF
abundance: -; d_gene: -; len: 14; v_gene: TRBV6-2/TRBV6-3; j_gene: TRBJ2-2; CDR3nt: TGTGCCAGCACCAAAGCCCCTAGTCCCGGGGAGCTGTTTTTT; CDR3aa: CASTKAPSPGELFF
abundance: -; d_gene: TRBD2; len: 12; v_gene: TRBV5-1; j_gene: TRBJ2-3; CDR3nt: TGCGCCACTAGCGGGAGCGGAGATACGCAGTATTTT; CDR3aa: CATSGSGDTQYF
abundance: few; d_gene: TRBD1; len: 15; v_gene: TRBV24-1; j_gene: TRBJ2-1; CDR3nt: TGTGCCACCAGTGACCAAGGGGGCACCTACAATGAGCAGTTCTTC; CDR3aa: CATSDQGGTYNEQFF
abundance: few; d_gene: -; len: 13; v_gene: TRBV12-3/TRBV12-4; j_gene: TRBJ1-1; CDR3nt: TGTGCCAGCAGTTTAGTGCCCGCCACTGAAGCTTTCTTT; CDR3aa: CASSLVPATEAFF
abundance: -; d_gene: TRBD2; len: 17; v_gene: TRBV7-8; j_gene: TRBJ2-5; CDR3nt: TGTGCCAGCAGCTTAGAGGGACTAGCGGGGCCAGAAGAGACCCAGTACTTC; CDR3aa: CASSLEGLAGPEETQYF
abundance: many; d_gene: TRBD2; len: 15; v_gene: TRBV11-2; j_gene: TRBJ2-1; CDR3nt: TGTGCCAGCAGCTATACTAGCGATTCCTACAATGAGCAGTTCTTC; CDR3aa: CASSYTSDSYNEQFF
abundance: -; d_gene: -; len: 13; v_gene: TRBV14; j_gene: TRBJ2-7; CDR3nt: TGTGCCAGCAGCCATCGGGGCTCCTACGAGCAGTACTTC; CDR3aa: CASSHRGSYEQYF
abundance: few; d_gene: TRBD1; len: 16; v_gene: TRBV5-1; j_gene: TRBJ2-7; CDR3nt: TGCGCCAGCACTAAAGGCCCAGGACAGGGGGCCTACGAGCAGTACTTC; CDR3aa: CASTKGPGQGAYEQYF
abundance: many; d_gene: -; len: 15; v_gene: TRBV7-9; j_gene: TRBJ2-7; CDR3nt: TGTGCCAGCAGCTTCTTAACACGGAACTCCTACGAGCAGTACTTC; CDR3aa: CASSFLTRNSYEQYF
abundance: many; d_gene: TRBD2; len: 14; v_gene: TRBV20-1; j_gene: TRBJ2-7; CDR3nt: TGCAGTGCTAGTACCTCTAGCGGGGGTTACGAGCAGTACTTC; CDR3aa: CSASTSSGGYEQYF
abundance: -; d_gene: TRBD1; len: 16; v_gene: TRBV6-5; j_gene: TRBJ1-5; CDR3nt: TGTGCCAGCAGTTATAATTCAGGGGGTGTCAATCAGCCCCAGCATTTT; CDR3aa: CASSYNSGGVNQPQHF
abundance: -; d_gene: TRBD2; len: 20; v_gene: TRBV7-9; j_gene: TRBJ2-2; CDR3nt: TGTGCCAGCAGCTTAGCGCCTCCCTGGACTAGCGGGACGAACACCGGGGAGCTGTTTTTT; CDR3aa: CASSLAPPWTSGTNTGELFF
abundance: many; d_gene: TRBD1; len: 15; v_gene: TRBV5-1; j_gene: TRBJ1-1; CDR3nt: TGCGCCAGCAGCCGCACCGGGACAGCAAACACTGAAGCTTTCTTT; CDR3aa: CASSRTGTANTEAFF
abundance: many; d_gene: -; len: 15; v_gene: TRBV28; j_gene: TRBJ2-3; CDR3nt: TGTGCCAGCAGTTCAGCCAGGGGAGGCACAGATACGCAGTATTTT; CDR3aa: CASSSARGGTDTQYF
abundance: many; d_gene: -; len: 13; v_gene: TRBV5-1; j_gene: TRBJ2-3; CDR3nt: TGCGCCAGCAGTCCTTTCCAAGGGGATACGCAGTATTTT; CDR3aa: CASSPFQGDTQYF
abundance: many; d_gene: TRBD2; len: 15; v_gene: TRBV7-9; j_gene: TRBJ2-5; CDR3nt: TGTGCCAGCAGCTTAAGGCGGGAGAGTTGGGAGACCCAGTACTTC; CDR3aa: CASSLRRESWETQYF
abundance: many; d_gene: -; len: 19; v_gene: TRBV6-5; j_gene: TRBJ1-1; CDR3nt: TGTGCCAGCAGTTATGTCCGACAGAGGGATACCCCTTTAAACACTGAAGCTTTCTTT; CDR3aa: CASSYVRQRDTPLNTEAFF
abundance: few; d_gene: -; len: 13; v_gene: TRBV19; j_gene: TRBJ1-1; CDR3nt: TGTGCCAGTAGATGGAATGGGGACACTGAAGCTTTCTTT; CDR3aa: CASRWNGDTEAFF
abundance: many; d_gene: TRBD1; len: 13; v_gene: TRBV3-1; j_gene: TRBJ1-5; CDR3nt: TGTGCCAGCAGCCAGGGAACCGGGACAGAACAGCATTTT; CDR3aa: CASSQGTGTEQHF
abundance: many; d_gene: TRBD2; len: 16; v_gene: TRBV12-3/TRBV12-4; j_gene: TRBJ2-3; CDR3nt: TGTGCCAGCAGTCGAGGGAGCGGGAGTTATACAGATACGCAGTATTTT; CDR3aa: CASSRGSGSYTDTQYF
abundance: -; d_gene: TRBD2; len: 16; v_gene: TRBV7-8; j_gene: TRBJ2-4; CDR3nt: TGTGCCAGCAGCTCGGGACTAGCGGGAGGGAGAAACATTCAGTACTTC; CDR3aa: CASSSGLAGGRNIQYF
abundance: -; d_gene: -; len: 14; v_gene: TRBV20-1; j_gene: TRBJ2-3; CDR3nt: TGCAGTGTCTACTGGGCGGGGAGCGCAGATACGCAGTATTTT; CDR3aa: CSVYWAGSADTQYF
abundance: -; d_gene: -; len: 15; v_gene: TRBV10-3; j_gene: TRBJ2-3; CDR3nt: TGTGCCATCAGTCTAGATCAAAGTAGCACAGATACGCAGTATTTT; CDR3aa: CAISLDQSSTDTQYF